This TCR beta chain was documented in a study of shared clonotypes between healthy human individuals. Concerning this clone: The antigen is unknown.

Study-wide results and limits: Researchers found naive subsets generally carried larger estimated richness than memory subsets.

Assay: immunoSEQ multiplex PCR; the TCRdb copy retains only in-frame clones and omits some. The sample shows roughly 1 million clones, about 76% of them seen only once. Sequencing was carried out using memory CD4+ T cells sorted from blood. Regarding subset: CD45RA-negative fraction. The origin of this receptor is a man aged 18 to 30 in good health.

The CDR3, as DNA: TGTGCCAGCAGCTACCAGAAGTTGAACGAAAAACTGTTTTTT. Translated, it gives CASSYQKLNEKLFF. The rearrangement joins TRBV5-6 to TRBJ1-4, with unresolved D. The CDR3 is 14 amino acids. Germline V gene data show CDR1 as SGHDT and CDR2 as YYEEEE. The V end was cut by 3 bases, the J end by 8 bases, with 14 bases between.